The 32 T cell receptor beta chains in this list originate from one sample, sequenced in a study of CD8 T cells in ankylosing spondylitis. Each CDR3 protein is one row after TCRdb ran MiXCR on the 5' RACE reads. The sample holds about 200,000 distinct CDR3 sequences, 9.5% to 15% seen once. Input material: blood, either unsorted or a sorted T cell fraction (not recorded which). The receptors come from a male donor with ankylosing spondylitis or in good health (not recorded which).

The gene calls are TRBV2 and TRBJ1-2; unclear D gene. The CDR3 is 9 residues long. Germline CDR1 reads SNHLY; CDR2 reads FYNNEI. Trimming pared 9 bases from V and 3 bases from J, leaving 2 bases between. The CDR3 spells CARDYGYTF. The CDR3 DNA is TGTGCCAGGGACTATGGCTACACCTTC.

The chain recombines TRBV7-9 with TRBJ1-2; D is ambiguous. From germline, CDR1 is SEHNR and CDR2 FQNEAQ (reference sequence). The CDR3 extends over 13 amino acids. Trimming removed 0 bases from V and 5 bases from J, with 7 bases in between. For the CDR3, the DNA is TGTGCCAGCAGCTTAGCCAGAGTTTATGGCTACACCTTC. Its translation is CASSLARVYGYTF.

The sample holds a few counts of this clonotype. The genes are TRBV4-1 and TRBJ2-7, with D tentatively TRBD1 (6 bases). The CDR3 covers 15 residues. Germline loops: CDR1 MGHRA, CDR2 YSYEKL. V lost 1 base and J lost 2, with 12 bases in between. For the CDR3, the DNA is TGCGCCAGCAGCCAAGTCCCGACAGGACCCTACGAGCAGTACTTC. Translation: CASSQVPTGPYEQYF.

The chain combines TRBV12-5 with TRBJ2-3; 11 positions match TRBD1. CDR3 size: 19 residues. With 1 base clipped from V and 0 bases from J, the junction kept 9 bases outside the gene matches. Germline assignment: CDR1 LGHNT and CDR2 FRNRAP. For the CDR3, the DNA is TGTGCTAGTGGTTTGGCAGGACAGGGGGCCCGCCCTAGCACAGATACGCAGTATTTT. Its translation: CASGLAGQGARPSTDTQYF.

This clonotype was counted ten times or more. The CDR3 DNA is TGTGCCAGCAGTCCTCTAGCGGGAGGTGGCAATGAGCAGTTCTTC. Protein product: CASSPLAGGGNEQFF. The chain links TRBV27 to TRBJ2-1; TRBD2 matches 11 bases. Trimming removed 5 bases from V and 6 bases from J; junction bases left unmatched: 6. CDR3 length equals 15 residues. Looked up from germline, CDR1 is MNHEY and CDR2 is SMNVEV (reference sequence).

This clonotype was detected only a few times. This sequence joins TRBV6-1 and TRBJ2-3, with D maybe TRBD1 (5 bases). With 4 bases removed from V and 4 bases from J, the gap between germline ends came to 12 bases. This CDR3 is 14 amino acids long. Germline V gene data show CDR1 as MNHNS and CDR2 as SASEGT. DNA for the CDR3: TGTGCCAGCAGTGCCCAGGGTAGCCCAGATACGCAGTATTTT. Protein product: CASSAQGSPDTQYF.

This clonotype came up a few times. This chain joins TRBV7-9 and TRBJ1-3; no clear D. The germline V gene has CDR1 SEHNR and CDR2 FQNEAQ (reference sequence). The CDR3 contains 13 residues. Trimming removed 5 bases from V and 0 bases from J, with 5 bases in between. The CDR3 region is CASSPDSGNTIYF. Here the CDR3 DNA reads TGTGCCAGCAGCCCCGACTCTGGAAACACCATATATTTT.

The genes are TRBV27 and TRBJ1-1, with D hard to call. V lost 5 bases and J lost 0, with 13 bases in between. The germline CDR1 and CDR2 sequences are MNHEY and SMNVEV (reference sequence). This CDR3 comprises 15 residues. The CDR3 DNA reads TGTGCCAGCAGTACCGCCGCAGCCCTGAACACTGAAGCTTTCTTT. This translates into CASSTAAALNTEAFF.

The sample holds many counts of this clonotype. The rearrangement links TRBV3-1 to TRBJ1-4; TRBD1 agrees at 7 bases. CDR3 length: 15 residues. The germline CDR1 and CDR2 sequences are LGHDT and YNNKEL (reference sequence). V shed 2 bases and J 7 bases; nucleotides not matched to a gene: 7. In nucleotides, the CDR3 is TGTGCCAGCAGCCAAAATGAACAGGGGCTTGAAAAACTGTTTTTT. Protein product: CASSQNEQGLEKLFF.

Many counts were recorded for this clonotype. The chain recombines TRBV13 with TRBJ2-7; D possibly corresponds to TRBD1 (6 bases). V dropped 0 bases and J dropped 5 bases, with 8 bases sitting between them. The CDR3 contains 13 residues. The germline V gene has CDR1 PRHDT and CDR2 FYEKMQ (reference sequence). In DNA form, the CDR3 reads TGTGCCAGCAGCTTAGGCCAGGGGAACGAGCAGTACTTC. It encodes CASSLGQGNEQYF.

CDR3 region: CASSFTADPYNEQFF. The CDR3 coding sequence is TGTGCCAGCAGCTTCACAGCCGACCCCTACAATGAGCAGTTCTTC. The J gene is TRBJ2-1, the V gene TRBV9; no firm D call. Germline V lookup: CDR1 SGDLS, CDR2 YYNGEE. This CDR3 region has 15 residues. V was cut by 4 bases and J by 2 bases, with 13 bases left in between.

The chain links TRBV12-3 or TRBV12-4 to TRBJ2-1, with D perhaps TRBD1 or TRBD2 (5 bases each). The CDR3 runs to 9 residues. Trimming removed 8 bases at V and 10 bases at J, with 6 bases between. The CDR3 region is CASGTEQFF. Written as DNA, the CDR3 is TGTGCCAGCGGGACGGAGCAGTTCTTC.

This chain joins TRBV14 and TRBJ1-1; the D gene is possibly TRBD1 (5 bases). The CDR3 runs to 16 residues. Germline CDR1 reads SGHDN; CDR2 reads FVKESK. Trimming pared 1 base from V and 6 bases from J, leaving 18 bases between. CDR3 residues: CASSQARKGIVAEAFF. DNA of the CDR3: TGTGCCAGCAGCCAAGCTCGGAAGGGGATAGTTGCTGAAGCTTTCTTT.

V gene TRBV19 combines with J gene TRBJ2-7, with D tentatively TRBD2 (7 bases). This CDR3 is built from 14 residues. Trimming pared 3 bases from V and 6 bases from J, leaving 15 bases between. CDR1 is LNHDA and CDR2 is SQIVND in the germline V gene (reference sequence). Written as DNA, the CDR3 is TGTGCCAGTAGTATGGCCGGGGGGCTTCGCGAGCAGTACTTC. It translates to CASSMAGGLREQYF.

This clonotype was detected ten times or more. The chain couples TRBV5-1 to TRBJ2-1, with a possible D match to TRBD2 (5 bases). Germline V lookup: CDR1 SGHRS, CDR2 YFSETQ. Trimming took off 2 bases at V and 2 bases at J, with 11 bases between the two ends. The CDR3 runs 15 residues. The CDR3 protein is CASSFGLAPYNEQFF. The DNA for the CDR3 is TGCGCCAGCAGCTTTGGGCTAGCCCCCTACAATGAGCAGTTCTTC.

The table lists this clonotype with many counts. V usage is TRBV7-9 and J usage is TRBJ1-2; D is possibly TRBD1 (5 bases). Germline V lookup: CDR1 SEHNR, CDR2 FQNEAQ (reference sequence). The CDR3 length is 12 residues. Trimming took 5 bases from V and 5 from J, leaving 9 bases between them. CDR3 coding DNA: TGTGCCAGCAGCACAAGACAGTATGGCTACACCTTC. Amino acid sequence: CASSTRQYGYTF.

The chain carries TRBV13 and TRBJ2-2; D not certain. This CDR3 comprises 12 residues. Deletions cut 6 bases from V and 9 bases from J, with 11 bases between. CDR1 is PRHDT, CDR2 FYEKMQ, per germline (reference sequence). This chain's CDR3 is CASSNLYRELFF. The CDR3, as DNA: TGTGCCAGCAGTAACCTATACCGGGAGCTGTTTTTT.

The chain couples TRBV20-1 to TRBJ2-3, with 9 bases matching TRBD2. Germline-derived CDR1 and CDR2 are DFQATT and SNEGSKA (reference sequence). V shed 6 bases and J 0 bases; nucleotides not matched to a gene: 4. The CDR3 spans 14 residues. CDR3 coding DNA: TGCAGTGCCAGTAGCGGGGGTAGCACAGATACGCAGTATTTT. Translated, it gives CSASSGGSTDTQYF.

The table lists this clonotype with many counts. V usage is TRBV27 and J usage is TRBJ2-1, with a weak D call TRBD1 (7 bases). This CDR3 has 14 amino acids. Trimming stripped 6 bases from V and 2 bases from J, with 11 bases between. Germline loops: CDR1 MNHEY, CDR2 SMNVEV (reference sequence). CDR3 loop: CASRPRGAYNEQFF. In DNA, the CDR3 is TGTGCCAGCAGGCCCAGGGGGGCCTACAATGAGCAGTTCTTC.

V gene TRBV9 combines with J gene TRBJ2-3; maybe TRBD2 (6 bases). The germline V gene encodes CDR1 SGDLS and CDR2 YYNGEE. V lost 6 bases and J 0 bases, leaving 14 bases between the germline ends. The CDR3 loop spans 15 amino acids. CDR3 residues: CASKLGGESTDTQYF. CDR3 bases: TGTGCCAGCAAGTTAGGCGGGGAGAGCACAGATACGCAGTATTTT.

This clonotype was seen a handful of times. The rearrangement links TRBV7-9 to TRBJ2-2; 7 bases align to TRBD1. V lost 1 base to trimming and J lost 0 bases; unmatched junction nucleotides: 2. Germline V gives CDR1 SEHNR, CDR2 FQNEAQ (reference sequence). The CDR3 spans 16 residues. The CDR3 nucleotides are TGTGCCAGCAGCTTAGAGGACAGGTCGAACACCGGGGAGCTGTTTTTT. It is translated as CASSLEDRSNTGELFF.

The rearrangement joins TRBV13 to TRBJ1-1; tentatively, D is TRBD1 (5 bases). The CDR3 is made up of 12 amino acids. The ends were cut back, 7 bases at V and 4 bases at J, with 10 bases in the middle. Germline V gives CDR1 PRHDT, CDR2 FYEKMQ (reference sequence). The CDR3 DNA sequence: TGTGCCAGCATTCTTGGGACCACTGAAGCTTTCTTT. This gives the protein CASILGTTEAFF.

V and J are TRBV7-9 and TRBJ2-4; D might be TRBD1 (6 bases). V was shortened by 4 bases and J by 7 bases, with 14 bases between the two germline ends. CDR1 SEHNR and CDR2 FQNEAQ come from the germline V gene (reference sequence). The CDR3 length is 14 residues. CDR3 amino acids: CASSSYRAQNIQYF. CDR3 bases: TGTGCCAGCAGCTCATACAGGGCACAGAACATTCAGTACTTC.

This clonotype was seen a handful of times. The chain carries TRBV7-9 and TRBJ2-2, with D unresolved. Trimming took off 4 bases at V and 0 bases at J, with 12 bases between the two ends. The CDR3 is made up of 16 amino acids. Germline loops: CDR1 SEHNR, CDR2 FQNEAQ (reference sequence). In nucleotides, the CDR3 is TGTGCCAGCAGCTCCTATGGCGACCCGAACACCGGGGAGCTGTTTTTT. Translation: CASSSYGDPNTGELFF. Full variable domain (outside the CDR3, taken from reference TRBV7-9 and TRBJ2-2): DTGVSQNPRHKITKRGQNVTFRCDPISEHNRLYWYRQTLGQGPEFLTYFQNEAQLEKSRLLSDRFSAERPKGSFSTLEIQRTEQGDSAMYLCASSSYGDPNTGELFFGEGSRLTVL.

The rearrangement links TRBV2 to TRBJ2-7; D may match TRBD1 or TRBD2 (5 bases each). With 3 bases removed from V and 4 bases from J, the gap between germline ends came to 13 bases. CDR3 length: 14 residues. CDR1 is SNHLY, CDR2 FYNNEI, per germline. CDR3 sequence: CASSDPGPRYEQYF. The CDR3 DNA reads as TGTGCCAGCAGTGACCCGGGACCGCGATACGAGCAGTACTTC.

This clonotype showed up just a few times. The CDR3 reads CASSRLAKFYEQYF. The CDR3 bases are TGTGCCAGCAGCCGACTAGCGAAGTTCTACGAGCAGTACTTC. This chain joins TRBV27 and TRBJ2-7, with 8 bases aligning to TRBD2. Germline CDR1 MNHEY, CDR2 SMNVEV (reference sequence). The CDR3 extends over 14 amino acids. After removal of 6 bases from V and 3 bases from J, the junction contained 7 bases not matched to a gene.

The chain recombines TRBV4-1 with TRBJ2-3; TRBD1 matches at 7 bases. The trim removed 1 base at V and 5 bases at J, leaving 9 bases unmatched. The germline gives CDR1 MGHRA, CDR2 YSYEKL. The CDR3 consists of 16 residues. CDR3 DNA sequence: TGCGCCAGCAGCCAAGTGACAGGGTTATTTGGAGATACGCAGTATTTT. Its protein is CASSQVTGLFGDTQYF.

There are many counts of this clonotype. The chain carries TRBV20-1 and TRBJ1-1; D might be TRBD1 (5 bases). CDR1 and CDR2 (germline): DFQATT, SNEGSKA (reference sequence). CDR3 length: 12 residues. The CDR3 DNA reads as TGCGGAGGTGGGCAGGGACACACTGAAGCTTTCTTT. Translated: CGGGQGHTEAFF.

The sample holds a few counts of this clonotype. The chain recombines TRBV6-5 with TRBJ1-6; no clear D gene. Trimming pared 1 base from V and 7 bases from J, leaving 14 bases between. The CDR3 runs to 16 residues. Germline V gene lookup returns CDR1 MNHEY and CDR2 SVGAGI. The DNA for the CDR3 is TGTGCCAGCAGTTACTGGTCGGATTATTTAAATTCACCCCTCCACTTT. This translates into CASSYWSDYLNSPLHF.

This clonotype was picked up a small number of times. The genes are TRBV5-1 and TRBJ2-7, with TRBD1 identical over 10 bases. J was trimmed by 5 bases and V by 4 bases; bases with no gene match: 12. The length of the CDR3 is 16 residues. CDR1 is SGHRS, CDR2 YFSETQ, per germline. CDR3 in amino acids: CASSMTGGGTQNEQYF. The DNA of the CDR3 is TGCGCCAGCAGCATGACAGGGGGCGGCACCCAAAACGAGCAGTACTTC. Full variable domain (rest looked up from reference TRBV5-1 and TRBJ2-7): KAGVTQTPRYLIKTRGQQVTLSCSPISGHRSVSWYQQTPGQGLQFLFEYFSETQRNKGNFPGRFSGRQFSNSRSEMNVSTLELGDSALYLCASSMTGGGTQNEQYFGPGTRLTVT.

This clonotype was picked up a small number of times. The J gene is TRBJ2-1, the V gene TRBV27, with 13 bases that match TRBD2. The CDR3 spans 18 residues. Germline values: CDR1 MNHEY, CDR2 SMNVEV (reference sequence). J was trimmed by 4 bases and V by 7 bases; bases with no gene match: 13. CDR3 DNA sequence: TGTGCCAGCACCGCACTCGGGACTAGCGGGGTGGTATACAATGAGCAGTTCTTC. Protein product: CASTALGTSGVVYNEQFF.

This clonotype was seen ten or more times. The chain is built from TRBV29-1 and TRBJ2-7; D is uncertain. CDR1 and CDR2 from the germline V gene are SQVTM and ANQGSEA. The CDR3 loop spans 13 amino acids. Trimming shortened V by 6 bases and J by 3 bases, and 15 bases separated the two germline ends. Here the CDR3 reads CSVQLPTNYEQYF. In DNA form, the CDR3 reads TGCAGCGTGCAGCTGCCCACCAACTACGAGCAGTACTTC.